Included here is one T cell receptor (beta chain) sequence, with context. The antigen it binds to is not known. No base-level quality is on record; no much larger clone is a single base apart. Library creation used the immunoSEQ multiplex PCR assay. The source is immuneACCESS, and TCRdb retained only in-frame sequences with V and J called. Part of the clones is not carried over; for the studies checked, unresolved V genes explain less than half of this, and the remainder is unexplained. Here the sample has tens of thousands of clones; 75% to 90% occur a single time. The ten largest clones represent approximately 3.5% of the sample. Relative to germline, V is missing 0 bases and J is missing 8 bases, with 7 bases of the junction outside any gene match. The cysteine opens and the phenylalanine closes a CDR3 of 16 amino acids. CDR3 DNA is the only sequence kept; it has 48 bases, read in frame from the first base. The CDR1 and CDR2 encoded by the germline V gene are SGHDN and FVKESK.

The data were taken from a study of T cell changes during pregnancy in multiple sclerosis (dated by TCRdb to about 2019). Turning to the overall study: The study looked at changes in the T cell repertoire across pregnancy in women with multiple sclerosis.

This specimen was peripheral blood, taken before pregnancy. The sequence is built from TRBV14 and TRBJ2-1; 10 central bases correspond to TRBD2. This TCR derives from a female donor with multiple sclerosis, enrolled in a pregnancy study. The CDR3 loop reads CASSQEGLAGVYEQFF. The DNA reads as follows: TGTGCCAGCAGCCAAGAAGGCCTAGCGGGAGTCTATGAGCAGTTCTTC. When the CDR3 is completed using the reference TRBV14 and TRBJ2-1 genes on either side, the full variable domain is EAGVTQFPSHSVIEKGQTVTLRCDPISGHDNLYWYRRVMGKEIKFLLHFVKESKQDESGMPNNRFLAERTGGTYSTLKVQPAELEDSGVYFCASSQEGLAGVYEQFFGPGTRLTVL.